Listed here are 12 T cell receptor beta chains from one sample, sequenced in a study of T-cell memory formation after mild COVID-19. TCRdb re-called the 5' RACE reads with MiXCR, one entry per CDR3 protein. The data hold tens of thousands of distinct CDR3 sequences, with roughly 20% observed a single time. The sample was PBMCs or a T cell subset sorted from them (not recorded which). The receptors originated from an adult who had mild COVID-19 (a few samples of this study predate the infection). Cell type and time point are not known.

This clonotype has ten or more counts. The chain is built from TRBV6-2 or TRBV6-3 and TRBJ1-5; a possible D gene is TRBD1 (5 bases). In germline, CDR1 is MNHEY, CDR2 SVGEGT. CDR3 length equals 15 residues. The germline V and J ends were trimmed by 5 bases and 1 base, with 12 bases remaining between them. The DNA for the CDR3 is TGTGCCAGCAGTGTGGTGGGGCTGAGCAATCAGCCCCAGCATTTT. It translates to CASSVVGLSNQPQHF.

This clonotype was recorded many times. The chain carries TRBV11-2 and TRBJ2-7; 10 positions match TRBD1. The CDR3 extends over 15 amino acids. Germline CDR1 is SGHAT and CDR2 is FQNNGV. J lost 3 bases, V lost 4 bases, and 6 bases had no gene match. The CDR3 bases are TGTGCCAGCAGCTCGACAGGGGGCGACCTCTACGAGCAGTACTTC. The encoded protein is CASSSTGGDLYEQYF.

The sample holds many counts of this clonotype. The chain joins TRBV6-5 to TRBJ1-4; TRBD1 is a possible D gene (5 bases). This CDR3 is 18 amino acids long. Deletions cut 4 bases from V and 0 bases from J, with 18 bases between. CDR1 and CDR2 (germline): MNHEY, SVGAGI. The CDR3: CASSSPSRGGATNEKLFF. In DNA form, the CDR3 reads TGTGCCAGCAGTTCCCCCTCACGAGGAGGGGCAACTAATGAAAAACTGTTTTTT.

This clonotype appeared many times. J is TRBJ2-2 and V is TRBV5-1; D may match TRBD1 or TRBD2 (5 bases each). Trimming took 5 bases from V and 4 from J, leaving 21 bases between them. This CDR3 is built from 17 residues. Germline V CDR1 and CDR2: SGHRS, YFSETQ. CDR3 loop: CASSPGPLGRSTGELFF. CDR3 sequence (DNA): TGCGCCAGCAGTCCGGGACCCCTAGGACGGAGCACCGGGGAGCTGTTTTTT.

This clonotype was observed at least ten times. CDR3 DNA: TGTGCCAGCAGTCGACAGGGCCTTGTTGAAGCTTTCTTT. It specifies CASSRQGLVEAFF. The rearrangement links TRBV12-3 or TRBV12-4 to TRBJ1-1; TRBD1 matches at 7 bases. With 5 bases clipped from V and 7 bases from J, the junction kept 7 bases outside the gene matches. The CDR3 totals 13 residues.

There are many counts of this clonotype. This chain uses TRBV5-5 with TRBJ2-1, with no clear D. The V end lost 4 bases, the J end lost 7 bases, and 18 bases lay between the germline ends. CDR1 and CDR2 (germline): SGHKS, YYEKEE (reference sequence). This CDR3 spans 15 amino acids. CDR3 sequence: CASSDLRLVDNEQFF. CDR3 sequence (DNA): TGTGCCAGCAGCGACCTTCGGCTGGTAGATAATGAGCAGTTCTTC.

This clonotype was recorded many times. The gene calls are TRBV7-2 and TRBJ1-5; TRBD1 is a possible D gene (6 bases). Trimming cost V 5 bases and J 2 bases, with 10 bases left between them. Germline CDR1 is SGHTA and CDR2 is FQGNSA. This CDR3 has 14 residues. In DNA, the CDR3 is TGTGCCAGCAGCCCCAGGACAGGCAATCAGCCCCAGCATTTT. Protein sequence: CASSPRTGNQPQHF.

This clonotype was detected ten times or more. This rearrangement joins TRBV5-6 to TRBJ2-6; no clear D gene. This CDR3 is 17 amino acids long. Germline-derived CDR1 and CDR2 are SGHDT and YYEEEE. The V gene lost 1 base and the J gene lost 0 bases, with 11 bases spanning the gap. The CDR3 region is CASSLKPASSGANVLTF. The CDR3 nucleotides read TGTGCCAGCAGCTTGAAACCGGCGAGCTCTGGGGCCAACGTCCTGACTTTC. Drawing the rest from reference TRBV5-6 and TRBJ2-6, the complete variable domain is DAGVTQSPTHLIKTRGQQVTLRCSPKSGHDTVSWYQQALGQGPQFIFQYYEEEERQRGNFPDRFSGHQFPNYSSELNVNALLLGDSALYLCASSLKPASSGANVLTFGAGSRLTVL.

This clonotype showed up many times. The V gene is TRBV9, the J gene TRBJ2-7, with 9 nucleotides matching TRBD1. V shed 4 bases, J shed 7 bases, and the junction held 3 bases outside the gene matches. The CDR3 loop spans 12 amino acids. The V gene's germline CDR1 is SGDLS and CDR2 YYNGEE. This chain's CDR3 is CASSLGQGEQYF. The CDR3 nucleotides are TGTGCCAGCAGCTTGGGACAGGGAGAGCAGTACTTC.

In this sample, this clonotype turned up many times. The chain uses TRBV3-1 and TRBJ1-1; a possible D gene is TRBD1 (5 bases). Germline V gene lookup returns CDR1 LGHDT and CDR2 YNNKEL (reference sequence). V was clipped by 3 bases and J by 6 bases, with 11 bases between them. This CDR3 spans 13 amino acids. The CDR3 DNA reads TGTGCCAGCAGCCAGGGGGGTTTCGCTGAAGCTTTCTTT. This gives the protein CASSQGGFAEAFF.

By its share, this clonotype is medium-sized. The J gene is TRBJ2-3, the V gene TRBV7-6; the D gene is possibly TRBD2 (7 bases). Germline V gene lookup returns CDR1 SGHVS and CDR2 FNYEAQ. This CDR3 spans 14 amino acids. Trimming shortened V by 4 bases and J by 2 bases, and 10 bases separated the two germline ends. The DNA of the CDR3 is TGTGCCAGCAGCTCCGGGGGGCACACAGATACGCAGTATTTT. Protein sequence: CASSSGGHTDTQYF.

The J gene is TRBJ2-7, the V gene TRBV6-5, with 12 bases that match TRBD2. This CDR3 spans 15 amino acids. The trim removed 6 bases at V and 1 base at J, leaving 4 bases unmatched. Germline CDR1 and CDR2: MNHEY and SVGAGI. The CDR3 here is CASSNLAGGSYEQYF. The CDR3 coding sequence is TGTGCCAGCAGCAACCTAGCGGGAGGGTCCTACGAGCAGTACTTC.